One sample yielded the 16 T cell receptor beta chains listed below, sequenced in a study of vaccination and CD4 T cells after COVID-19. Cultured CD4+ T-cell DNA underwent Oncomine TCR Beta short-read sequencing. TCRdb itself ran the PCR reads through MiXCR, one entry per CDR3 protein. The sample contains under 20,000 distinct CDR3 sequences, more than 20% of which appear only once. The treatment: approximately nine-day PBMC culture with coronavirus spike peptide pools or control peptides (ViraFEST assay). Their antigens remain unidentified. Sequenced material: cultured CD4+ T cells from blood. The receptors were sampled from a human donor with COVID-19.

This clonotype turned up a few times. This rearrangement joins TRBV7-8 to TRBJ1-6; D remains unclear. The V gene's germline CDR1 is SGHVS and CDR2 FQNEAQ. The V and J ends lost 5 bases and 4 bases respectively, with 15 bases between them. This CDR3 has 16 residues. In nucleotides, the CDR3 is TGTGCCAGCAGCCCCCTCGGGGAAGATTATAATTCACCCCTCCACTTT. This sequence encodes CASSPLGEDYNSPLHF.

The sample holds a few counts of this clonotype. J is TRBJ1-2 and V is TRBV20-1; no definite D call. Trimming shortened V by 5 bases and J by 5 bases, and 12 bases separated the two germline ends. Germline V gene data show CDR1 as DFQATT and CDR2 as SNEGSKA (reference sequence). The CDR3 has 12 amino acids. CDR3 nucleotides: TGCAGTGCTCTAACAGCTTCATATGGCTACACCTTC. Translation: CSALTASYGYTF.

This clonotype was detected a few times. CDR3 amino acids: CASRKTGGNEKLFF. The CDR3 nucleotides are TGTGCCAGTAGGAAGACAGGGGGAAATGAAAAACTGTTTTTT. The chain joins TRBV19 to TRBJ1-4; TRBD1 aligns across 9 bases. Germline CDR1 and CDR2: LNHDA and SQIVND (reference sequence). After removal of 6 bases from V and 5 bases from J, the junction contained 4 bases not matched to a gene. CDR3 length equals 14 residues.

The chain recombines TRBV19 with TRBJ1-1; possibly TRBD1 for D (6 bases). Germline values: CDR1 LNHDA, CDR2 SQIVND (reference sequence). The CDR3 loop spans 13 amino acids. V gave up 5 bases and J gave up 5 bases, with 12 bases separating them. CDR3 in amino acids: CASSDRRATEAFF. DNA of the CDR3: TGTGCCAGTAGTGACAGGAGGGCGACTGAAGCTTTCTTT.

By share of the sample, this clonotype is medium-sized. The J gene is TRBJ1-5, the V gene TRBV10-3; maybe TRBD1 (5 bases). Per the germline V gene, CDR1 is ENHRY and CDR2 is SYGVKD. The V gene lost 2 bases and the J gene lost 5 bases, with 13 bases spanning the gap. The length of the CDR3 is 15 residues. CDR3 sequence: CAISENFGRDQPQHF. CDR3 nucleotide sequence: TGTGCCATCAGTGAGAACTTTGGCAGGGATCAGCCCCAGCATTTT.

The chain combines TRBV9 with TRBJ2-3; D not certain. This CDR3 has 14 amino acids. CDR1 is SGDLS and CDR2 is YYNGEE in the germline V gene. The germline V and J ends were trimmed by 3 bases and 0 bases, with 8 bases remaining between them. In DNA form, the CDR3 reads TGTGCCAGCAGCGACAGTCCTAGCACAGATACGCAGTATTTT. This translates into CASSDSPSTDTQYF.

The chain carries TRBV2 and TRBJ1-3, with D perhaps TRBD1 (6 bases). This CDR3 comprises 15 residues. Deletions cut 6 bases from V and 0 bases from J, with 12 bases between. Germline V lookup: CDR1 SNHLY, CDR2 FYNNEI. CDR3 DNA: TGTGCCAGCAGAGCGACAGGCCTCTCTGGAAACACCATATATTTT. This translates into CASRATGLSGNTIYF. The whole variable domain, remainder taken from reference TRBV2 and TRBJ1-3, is EPEVTQTPSHQVTQMGQEVILRCVPISNHLYFYWYRQILGQKVEFLVSFYNNEISEKSEIFDDQFSVERPDGSNFTLKIRSTKLEDSAMYFCASRATGLSGNTIYFGEGSWLTVV.

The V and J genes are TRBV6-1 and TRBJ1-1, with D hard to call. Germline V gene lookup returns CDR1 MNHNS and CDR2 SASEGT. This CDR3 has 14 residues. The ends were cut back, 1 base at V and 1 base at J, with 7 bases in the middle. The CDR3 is CASSEGLGNTEAFF. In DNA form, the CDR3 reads TGTGCCAGCAGTGAAGGTCTGGGGAACACTGAAGCTTTCTTT.

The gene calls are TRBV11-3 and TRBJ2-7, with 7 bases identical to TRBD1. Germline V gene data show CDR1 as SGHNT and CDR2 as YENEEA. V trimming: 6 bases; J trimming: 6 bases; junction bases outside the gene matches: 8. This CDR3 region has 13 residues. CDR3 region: CASSSIPGGEQYF. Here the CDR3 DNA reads TGTGCCAGCAGTTCAATTCCAGGGGGCGAGCAGTACTTC.

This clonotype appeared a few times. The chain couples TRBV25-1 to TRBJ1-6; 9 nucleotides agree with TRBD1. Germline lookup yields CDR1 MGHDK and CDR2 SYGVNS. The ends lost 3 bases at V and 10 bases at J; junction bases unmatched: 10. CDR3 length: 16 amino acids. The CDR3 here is CASSDTPGQGSSPLHF. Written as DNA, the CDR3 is TGTGCCAGCAGTGACACACCGGGACAGGGATCCTCACCCCTCCACTTT. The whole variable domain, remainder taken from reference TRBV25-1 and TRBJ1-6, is EADIYQTPRYLVIGTGKKITLECSQTMGHDKMYWYQQDPGMELHLIHYSYGVNSTEKGDLSSESTVSRIRTEHFPLTLESARPSHTSQYLCASSDTPGQGSSPLHFGNGTRLTVT.

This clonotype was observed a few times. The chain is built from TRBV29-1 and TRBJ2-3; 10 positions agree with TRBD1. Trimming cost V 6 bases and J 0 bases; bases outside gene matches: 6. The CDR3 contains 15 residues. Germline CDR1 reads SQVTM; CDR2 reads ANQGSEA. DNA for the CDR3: TGCAGCGTACAAGACAGGGGGCAAAGCACAGATACGCAGTATTTT. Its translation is CSVQDRGQSTDTQYF.

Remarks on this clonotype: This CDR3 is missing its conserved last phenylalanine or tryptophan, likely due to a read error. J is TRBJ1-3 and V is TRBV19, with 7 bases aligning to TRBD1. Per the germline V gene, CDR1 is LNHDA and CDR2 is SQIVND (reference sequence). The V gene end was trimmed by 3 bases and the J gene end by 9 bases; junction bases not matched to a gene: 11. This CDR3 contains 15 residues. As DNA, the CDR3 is TGTGCCAGTAGTATTTTGGGACAGAATGCCCCCACCATATATTCT. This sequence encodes CASSILGQNAPTIYS.

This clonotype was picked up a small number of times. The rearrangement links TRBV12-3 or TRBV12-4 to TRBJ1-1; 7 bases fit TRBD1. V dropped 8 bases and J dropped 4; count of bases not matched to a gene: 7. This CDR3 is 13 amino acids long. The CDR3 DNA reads TGTGCCAGCGGACCTGGGGACAGCACTGAAGCTTTCTTT. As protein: CASGPGDSTEAFF.

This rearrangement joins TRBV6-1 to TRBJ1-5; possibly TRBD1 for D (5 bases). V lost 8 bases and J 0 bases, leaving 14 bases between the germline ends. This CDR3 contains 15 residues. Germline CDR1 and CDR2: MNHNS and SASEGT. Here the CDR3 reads CASFGTVYSNQPQHF. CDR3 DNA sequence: TGTGCCAGCTTTGGGACCGTCTATAGCAATCAGCCCCAGCATTTT.

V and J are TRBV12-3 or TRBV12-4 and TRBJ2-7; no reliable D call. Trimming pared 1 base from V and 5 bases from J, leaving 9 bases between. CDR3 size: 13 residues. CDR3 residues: CASSLVRGDEQYF. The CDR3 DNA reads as TGTGCCAGCAGTTTAGTCCGAGGTGACGAGCAGTACTTC.

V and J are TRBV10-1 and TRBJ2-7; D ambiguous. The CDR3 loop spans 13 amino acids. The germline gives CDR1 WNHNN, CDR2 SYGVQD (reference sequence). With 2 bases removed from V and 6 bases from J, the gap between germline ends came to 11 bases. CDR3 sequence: CASSEQQNAEQYF. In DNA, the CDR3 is TGCGCCAGCAGTGAGCAACAGAATGCCGAGCAGTACTTC.